This T cell receptor (beta chain) is from a study of T cell responses to AZD1222 COVID-19 vaccine (dated by TCRdb to 2020 to 2022). With regard to the full study: Because spike-specific TCR depth and breadth did not differ between the two schedules, AZD1222 recipients who got a second dose at roughly 4 weeks were pooled with those who got a second dose at roughly 12 weeks. Trial participants were enrolled by age into subgroups of 18-55, 56-69 and 70-plus years, and around 150, 28 and 57 TCR-sequenced participants, respectively, were included in these subgroups. TCR sequencing covered more than 230 trial participants: 200 to 220 given two doses of AZD1222 and some 25 given two doses of MenACWY control vaccine.

Details on this clone: The antigen it binds to is not known. No much larger clonotype is one base removed from it; base qualities were not supplied.

The sample's time point label, in plain terms: baseline before first vaccination. The vaccinee samples were drawn from two UK trials, COV001 and COV002, one of which was a single-blind randomized controlled phase 2/3 trial testing AZD1222 (ChAdOx1 nCoV-19) in healthy adults. For TCRbeta chain sequencing, PBMC samples from trial participants were taken at day 0 and at day 28 after the second dose. V and J are trimmed by 1 base and 6 bases, and the gene matches miss 6 bases of the junction. Sequences LGHDT (CDR1) and YNNKEL (CDR2) are obtained from the germline V gene (reference sequence). The CDR3 sequence holds 15 residues, the cysteine and phenylalanine included. The entry retains the CDR3 DNA only, 45 bases that are in frame from base 1. Broad study findings and their caveats: Conclusions about previously exposed vaccinees are limited because only a handful of AZD1222 recipients were SARS-CoV-2 seropositive at baseline. Participants were mostly white British and included more females than males, and it was suggested by the authors that clonal diversity may have been underestimated. Because no day 14 peak-response samples were available, the repertoires could be characterized only after the peak T cell response. Spike-specific TCR breadth and depth rose significantly after two AZD1222 doses compared with day 0 and with MenACWY recipients. Epitopes outside the regions mutated in the B.1.351 and B.1.1.7 variants were reportedly recognized by nearly half of the unique spike-specific TCRs. Vaccine-associated CD4 TCRs spanned the whole spike protein, with dominant responses in regions 160-218 and 743-854. The 56-69-year group was small, and its depth increase did not reach significance, likely because of low power.

The CDR3 regions of human TCRbeta chains were subjected to immunosequencing. As for how the authors treated the data: Repertoire TCRs were matched against a reference library of SARS-CoV-2-specific TCRs generated with the MIRA antigen-specificity platform. Breadth meant the fraction of unique TCRs that were SARS-CoV-2-associated, whereas depth meant the fraction of total T cells that were SARS-CoV-2-associated. Using the MIRA data, each spike-specific TCR was mapped to the spike region that the TCR reacts to and placed in a CD4 or CD8 class. Log10-transformed breadth and depth values were compared by one-way ANOVA with Sidak's multiple comparisons tests. TCRdb stores this immuneACCESS table with in-frame sequences only. Part of the clones is absent; in the studies checked, under half of the shortfall reflects unresolved V genes, and no reason is known for the rest. The DNA gave D and trimming, while V, J and clone size come from that table. The sample table shows over 150,000 clones, and roughly 90% are seen once. The leading ten clones occupy approximately 20% of the sample.

The source material was peripheral blood, sampled on day 0 of AZD1222 vaccination. The chain links TRBV3-1 (or the pseudogene TRBV3-2) with TRBJ1-5; TRBD1 matches 7 bases in the middle. The origin of this receptor is an adult in good health. Here the CDR3 is given as CASSQGRAGGQPQHF. The DNA sequence is given as TGTGCCAGCAGCCAAGGACGGGCAGGGGGTCAGCCCCAGCATTTT.